This T cell receptor (beta chain) is from a study of T-cell reconstitution after alpha-beta-depleted transplantation in children. Study-wide points: Roughly two months post-transplant, alpha-beta T cells reportedly originated from several hundred graft clones that had expanded. At one year after transplant, newly produced T cells mostly accounted for T-cell counts and diversity. Recipient T cells and thymic progenitors that survived gave rise to the high TCRbeta diversity observed at day 60 in some patients.

The CDR3 is made up of 15 amino acids. Germline V gene data show CDR1 as LNHNV and CDR2 as YYDKDF (reference sequence). V lost 0 bases and J lost 0, with 6 bases in between. Researchers prepared the TCRbeta library using unique molecular identifiers, the study reports. TCRdb ran MiXCR on the PCR reads and lists one entry per CDR3 protein. The sample has about 980,000 distinct CDR3 sequences, roughly 31% seen once; the top ten hold 28%. Points on this clonotype: Its specificity is unknown.

Here the sequenced sample was PBMCs, mostly from graft donor cells, taken 360 days after TCRalphabeta/CD19-depleted stem cell transplant. V usage is TRBV15 and J usage is TRBJ2-4, with D maybe TRBD1 (5 bases). The source is a boy under two years old who had a stem cell transplant for SCID, so the T cells may come from the graft donor. CDR3 sequence: CATSREGVAKNIQYF. As DNA, the CDR3 is TGTGCCACCAGCAGAGAAGGGGTAGCCAAAAACATTCAGTACTTC.